This TCR beta chain is drawn from a study of early T cells in non-severe SARS-CoV-2 infection. The CDR3 runs to 14 residues. Trimming took 8 bases from V and 1 from J; bases not matched to a gene: 6. Germline CDR1 MGHDK, CDR2 SYGVNS. In TCRdb, the 5' RACE reads were re-called with MiXCR into one record per CDR3 protein. This repertoire shows roughly 35,000 distinct CDR3 sequences, about 6.7% found once; its top ten account for approximately 4%. This clonotype was recorded at least ten times. Sequenced: whole blood. The chain links TRBV25-1 to TRBJ1-1, with TRBD1 matching 8 bases. The source is an adult who was a healthcare worker with PCR-confirmed SARS-CoV-2 infection or an uninfected control (not recorded which). CDR3 in DNA: TGTGCCAGCCTAGGGACAGGTTGGAACACTGAAGCTTTCTTT. Its protein product is CASLGTGWNTEAFF.